The 2 T cell receptor beta chains in this list originate from one sample, sequenced in a study of T cell responses to AZD1222 COVID-19 vaccine. TCRdb keeps only in-frame clones here, not all; method: immunoSEQ multiplex PCR. The table has approximately 70,000 clones, about 88% seen once. The input for sequencing was peripheral blood, taken 28 days after the second dose of the MenACWY control vaccine. All receptors come from an adult who received the MenACWY meningococcal vaccine as a control.

This clone was observed once. The chain joins TRBV10-2 to TRBJ2-7; the match to TRBD1 covers 10 bases. CDR3 length equals 14 residues. V lost 7 bases and J lost 7; bases outside the gene matches: 10. Germline V lookup: CDR1 WSHSY, CDR2 SAAADI. CDR3 nucleotides: TGCGCCAGCACCACGACAGGGGGCCTGGGGGAGCAGTACTTC. It is translated as CASTTTGGLGEQYF.

J is TRBJ1-3 and V is TRBV2; D ambiguous. The CDR3 is made up of 13 amino acids. The germline V gene has CDR1 SNHLY and CDR2 FYNNEI. The ends were cut back, 6 bases at V and 4 bases at J, with 10 bases in the middle. CDR3 amino acids: CASSGLQGNTIYF. In DNA form, the CDR3 reads TGTGCCAGCAGCGGCCTTCAAGGAAACACCATATATTTT.